This is a list of T cell receptor beta chains from one sample in a study of vaccination and CD4 T cells after COVID-19. Antigens of these TCRs are unknown. TCRdb processed the PCR reads anew with MiXCR; each CDR3 protein has one entry. The table has some 16,000 distinct CDR3 sequences, around 56% seen once. The sample taken for sequencing was CD4+ T cells from blood, cultured in vitro. Receptors were obtained from a human donor who had recovered from COVID-19. The CDR3 runs from the conserved cysteine through the conserved F or W. The D gene is left open where the match is weak. Clone size is not always given. Where it is, it says once, few, many or a class for expanded clones.

>.|TRBD2|TRBJ2-7|TRBV20-1
TGCAGTGCGCAGCCCCACGGGAGGTCCTACGAGCAGTACTTC
CSAQPHGRSYEQYF
>.|TRBD1|TRBJ1-2|TRBV7-2
TGTGCCAGCAGCTTAGGACAGCGGGACAGGGGAGAAGAGGGCTACACCTTC
CASSLGQRDRGEEGYTF
>.|.|TRBJ1-2|TRBV11-3
TGTGCCAGCAGCTTAGAGGGCAGGGACGGTAACTATGGCTACACCTTC
CASSLEGRDGNYGYTF
>.|.|TRBJ2-5|TRBV11-3
TGTGCCAGCAGCTTAGATCAGGGCGGACAAGAGACCCAGTACTTC
CASSLDQGGQETQYF
>.|TRBD2|TRBJ2-5|TRBV10-1
TGCGCCAGCAGTGACTCCGGGACTACAGAGACCCAGTACTTC
CASSDSGTTETQYF
>.|.|TRBJ2-1|TRBV6-2/TRBV6-3
TGTGCCAGCAGTTACGCGTTTGGGGGGAAGGGCAATGAGCAGTTCTTC
CASSYAFGGKGNEQFF
>.|.|TRBJ1-2|TRBV30
TGTGCCTGTTTGGACCGGGGCTACACCTTC
CACLDRGYTF
>.|.|TRBJ2-2|TRBV24-1
TGTGCCACCAGTGACCTGGGTGGGGGGCGCACCGGGGAGCTGTTTTTT
CATSDLGGGRTGELFF
>.|TRBD1|TRBJ2-4|TRBV2
TGTGCCAGCATCGGGGGACAGGGCTCCTTAGCCAAAAACATTCAGTACTTC
CASIGGQGSLAKNIQYF
>.|TRBD1|TRBJ1-1|TRBV7-9
TGTGCCAGCAGCACATACAGGGGGCGCGGGAACACTGAAGCTTTCTTT
CASSTYRGRGNTEAFF
>.|.|TRBJ1-5|TRBV7-6
TGTGCCAGCAGCTCCTCGACAGGCCTCATGCCCCAGCATTTT
CASSSSTGLMPQHF
>.|TRBD2|TRBJ2-7|TRBV6-2/TRBV6-3
TGTGCCAGCAGTTACTCATCACTAGCGGGAGGATCGGGTGAGCAGTACTTC
CASSYSSLAGGSGEQYF
>.|.|TRBJ1-5|TRBV19
TGTGCCAGTAGTCCTTTCGGGACACCGAATCAGCCCCAGCATTTT
CASSPFGTPNQPQHF
>.|.|TRBJ1-1|TRBV6-5
TGTGCCAGCAGTTCTCATAGGGTAGAGAACACTGAAGCTTTCTTT
CASSSHRVENTEAFF
>medium-sized|.|TRBJ2-4|TRBV20-1
TGCAGTGCTAGAGATCCCAACAAAAACATTCAGTACTTC
CSARDPNKNIQYF
>.|TRBD1|TRBJ1-6|TRBV6-1
TGTGCCAGCAGTGTCGGGACAGCGATTAATTCACCCCTCCACTTT
CASSVGTAINSPLHF
>.|.|TRBJ2-7|TRBV2
TGTGCCAGCAGGAGGTTAGGCTCCTACGAGCAGTACTTC
CASRRLGSYEQYF
>.|TRBD2|TRBJ2-1|TRBV7-9
TGTGCCAGCAGCGCCCCGGGGCAGCGGGAGGGCCGTGAGCAGTTCTTC
CASSAPGQREGREQFF
>.|.|TRBJ2-5|TRBV7-9
TGTGCCAGCAGCTTAAATGCGGGGAACCAAGAGACCCAGTACTTC
CASSLNAGNQETQYF
>.|.|TRBJ1-2|TRBV4-2
TGTGCCAGCAGCCAAGCCCAGCAGGTGGGGAATGCTGGCTACACCTTC
CASSQAQQVGNAGYTF
>.|.|TRBJ2-7|TRBV2
TGTGCCAGCAGTGAAGGGCAGGGTACCGAGCAGTACTTC
CASSEGQGTEQYF
>few|TRBD1|TRBJ2-5|TRBV6-1
TGTGCCAGCAGTGACATACGACAGGGGGTGACCCAGTACTTC
CASSDIRQGVTQYF
>once|TRBD2|TRBJ2-2|TRBV12-3/TRBV12-4
TGTGCCAGCAGTTTAAGGCTAGCGGGGGGTAACCCCCACGGGGAGCTGTTTTTT
CASSLRLAGGNPHGELFF
>.|TRBD1|TRBJ2-7|TRBV11-1
TGTGCCAGCAGCTCAACCGGGACAGGACCCTACGAGCAGTACTTC
CASSSTGTGPYEQYF
>.|.|TRBJ2-7|TRBV20-1
TGCAGTGCTAGAGTAACAGGGCCGACGGGGGAGCAGTACTTC
CSARVTGPTGEQYF
>few|.|TRBJ1-5|TRBV6-1
TGTGCCAGCAGTGAAGCGCTGGGACAGCCCCAGCATTTT
CASSEALGQPQHF
>.|.|TRBJ1-2|TRBV18
TGTGCCAGCTCACCAGTGAAGGGGCCGTATGGCTACACCTTC
CASSPVKGPYGYTF
>few|.|TRBJ1-1|TRBV12-3/TRBV12-4
TGTGCCAGCAGCCGGGATCCTTTAGTGGACACTGAAGCTTTCTTT
CASSRDPLVDTEAFF
>few|TRBD2|TRBJ2-1|TRBV20-1
TGCAGTGCAACGGGACTAGCGGGGTTCTATGAGCAGTTCTTC
CSATGLAGFYEQFF
>.|TRBD1|TRBJ1-4|TRBV28
TGTGCCAGCACGACAGGGGGTGAAAAACTGTTTTTT
CASTTGGEKLFF
>.|.|TRBJ2-1|TRBV20-1
TGCAGTGCTATCCCGGTAGGGCGCCGACTTTACAATGAGCAGTTCTTC
CSAIPVGRRLYNEQFF
>few|.|TRBJ1-2|TRBV2
TGTGCCAGCAGTGAACCAGGAGTGAGCGGCTACACCTTC
CASSEPGVSGYTF
>few|TRBD1|TRBJ2-3|TRBV11-3
TGTGCCAGCAGCTTAGATGGGACAGGCACAGATACGCAGTATTTT
CASSLDGTGTDTQYF
>.|TRBD2|TRBJ2-1|TRBV7-8
TGTGCCAGCAGCTCCCCGGGAGGGTGGAATGAGCAGTTCTTC
CASSSPGGWNEQFF
>.|.|TRBJ2-1|TRBV27
TGTGCCAGCAGCCCGGGAGTCTGGCTGTACAATGAGCAGTTCTTC
CASSPGVWLYNEQFF
>few|.|TRBJ2-7|TRBV27
TGTGCCAGCAGTTCCGGACTCCTCGGGTACGAGCAGTACTTC
CASSSGLLGYEQYF
>.|.|TRBJ2-3|TRBV27
TGTGCCAGCAGTATTTATACAAACCCCCCAGATACGCAGTATTTT
CASSIYTNPPDTQYF
>.|TRBD2|TRBJ2-7|TRBV12-3/TRBV12-4
TGTGCCAGCAGTTTAAGTCTCGGCGGGGGGGCCCACTACGAGCAGTACTTC
CASSLSLGGGAHYEQYF
>.|.|TRBJ2-1|TRBV24-1
TGTGCCACCAAGGACAGAAGTTACAATGAGCAGTTCTTC
CATKDRSYNEQFF
>few|.|TRBJ2-5|TRBV20-1
TGCAGTGCTAGAGACTTCGGGGGACGGCCTCCGGAGACCCAGTACTTC
CSARDFGGRPPETQYF
>.|.|TRBJ1-1|TRBV20-1
TGCAGTGCTCGATGGGGGGGGTCCCCTGAAGCTTTCTTT
CSARWGGSPEAFF
>.|TRBD1|TRBJ1-1|TRBV18
TGTGCCAGCTCACCACAGGGGGCGTCTGAAGCTTTCTTT
CASSPQGASEAFF
>.|TRBD2|TRBJ2-1|TRBV12-3/TRBV12-4
TGTGCCAGCAGCCCCGGGACTAGAATCAATGAGCAGTTCTTC
CASSPGTRINEQFF
>.|.|TRBJ2-5|TRBV5-6
TGTGCCAGCAGCTTGGCAGGACTAGAGACCCAGTACTTC
CASSLAGLETQYF
>.|.|TRBJ1-6|TRBV18
TGTGCCAGCTCACTTTATGGACCCACCCAAGGGTCACCCCTCCACTTT
CASSLYGPTQGSPLHF
>.|.|TRBJ2-7|TRBV18
TGTGCCAGCTCACCACGGCAGGGTGGCGAGCAGTACTTC
CASSPRQGGEQYF
>.|.|TRBJ1-1|TRBV2
TGTGCCAGCAGTGAGGCGGTGGGCGGTGAAGCTTTCTTT
CASSEAVGGEAFF
>.|.|TRBJ2-1|TRBV18
TGTGCCAGCTCACTACCACAGGGAAGGGGTTTCAAGGGCAATGAGCAGTTCTTC
CASSLPQGRGFKGNEQFF
>.|.|TRBJ1-2|TRBV19
TGTGCCAGTAGTACCACCCAGGGCCGAGGCTACACCTTC
CASSTTQGRGYTF
>few|.|TRBJ1-1|TRBV6-1
TGTGCCAGCAGACAACCCCTGGCGGGGCGGCTGAACACTGAAGCTTTCTTT
CASRQPLAGRLNTEAFF
>.|TRBD2|TRBJ2-7|TRBV27
TGTGCCAGCAGTGGGACTAGCGGGAGGGCCTTGCGAGAGCAGTACTTC
CASSGTSGRALREQYF
>few|.|TRBJ1-2|TRBV15
TGTGCCACCAGCAGGGACACTTTTCGCGGCTACACCTTC
CATSRDTFRGYTF
>.|.|TRBJ2-5|TRBV7-2
TGTGCCAGCAGCTTATCAGGGAGCCTTTGGGGAGAGACCCAGTACTTC
CASSLSGSLWGETQYF
>.|.|TRBJ1-1|TRBV19
TGTGCCAGTAGTATGTCCGCAGGTGGTGTTACTGAAGCTTTCTTT
CASSMSAGGVTEAFF
>few|.|TRBJ2-7|TRBV6-1
TGTGCCAGCAATGGCCTGAACTACGAGCAGTACTTC
CASNGLNYEQYF